Listed here are 5 T cell receptor beta chains from one sample, sequenced in a study of response to subunit inactivated influenza vaccine. One entry per CDR3 protein results from TCRdb running MiXCR on the RT-PCR reads. There are roughly 710,000 distinct CDR3 sequences in the sample; around 13% occur only once, and 7.6% lies in the top ten. The input for sequencing was PBMCs from blood, taken approximately 15 days before vaccination. Receptors originate from a man aged 50 or older who received an inactivated influenza vaccine.

The V gene is TRBV20-1, the J gene TRBJ2-3; 8 bases match TRBD1. The germline V gene encodes CDR1 DFQATT and CDR2 SNEGSKA (reference sequence). This CDR3 spans 15 amino acids. J lost 4 bases, V lost 3 bases, and 9 bases had no gene match. The CDR3 sequence: CSASATGAMSDTQYF. The CDR3 nucleotides read TGCAGTGCTAGTGCGACAGGGGCAATGTCAGATACGCAGTATTTT.

This chain links TRBV12-3 or TRBV12-4 with TRBJ1-1; TRBD1 is a possible D gene (5 bases). The CDR3 spans 15 residues. The V gene lost 7 bases and the J gene lost 1 base, with 16 bases spanning the gap. CDR3 in amino acids: CASKITRGWNTEAFF. DNA for the CDR3: TGTGCCAGCAAGATTACCCGGGGGTGGAACACTGAAGCTTTCTTT.

CDR3 coding DNA: TGCAGCGTTGTTGGGACAGGGGCCTACGAGCAGTACTTC. Translation: CSVVGTGAYEQYF. V usage is TRBV29-1 and J usage is TRBJ2-7; 10 positions agree with TRBD1. V gave up 4 bases and J gave up 2 bases; unmatched junction bases: 2. The germline CDR1 and CDR2 sequences are SQVTM and ANQGSEA. The CDR3 is 13 residues long.

This clonotype was picked up many times. The chain recombines TRBV12-3 or TRBV12-4 with TRBJ2-7; D is perhaps TRBD1 or TRBD2 (5 bases each). The CDR3 length is 13 residues. V lost 6 bases, J lost 0 bases, and 9 bases lay in between. CDR3 residues: CASRGRSSYEQYF. The CDR3 DNA follows: TGTGCCAGCAGGGGACGCAGCTCCTACGAGCAGTACTTC.

The chain uses TRBV6-2 or TRBV6-3 and TRBJ2-1, with D perhaps TRBD2 (5 bases). Trimming cost V 5 bases and J 0 bases, with 14 bases left between them. This CDR3 has 16 amino acids. Looked up from germline, CDR1 is MNHEY and CDR2 is SVGEGT. CDR3 residues: CASSTRKAVSYNEQFF. The CDR3 bases are TGTGCCAGCAGTACCCGAAAAGCGGTCTCCTACAATGAGCAGTTCTTC.